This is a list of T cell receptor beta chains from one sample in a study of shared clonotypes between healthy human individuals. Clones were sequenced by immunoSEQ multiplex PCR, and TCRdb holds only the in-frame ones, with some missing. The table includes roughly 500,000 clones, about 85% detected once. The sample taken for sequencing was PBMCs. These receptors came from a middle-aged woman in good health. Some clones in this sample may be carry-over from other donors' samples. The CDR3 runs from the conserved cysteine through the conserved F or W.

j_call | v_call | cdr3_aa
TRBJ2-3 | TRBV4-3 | CASSQSRGLTDTQYF
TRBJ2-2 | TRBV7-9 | CASGGQVNTGELFF
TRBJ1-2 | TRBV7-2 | CASSARTGGSAGYTF
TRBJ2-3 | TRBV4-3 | CASSQGHLSTDTQYF
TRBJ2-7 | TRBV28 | CASSLGGVSYEQYF
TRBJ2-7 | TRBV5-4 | CASSVRGTHEQYF
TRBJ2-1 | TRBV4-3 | CASSPTRNYNEQFF
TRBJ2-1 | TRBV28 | CASSWGRGTSSYNEQFF
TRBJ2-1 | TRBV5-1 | CASSLIAAAEYNEQFF
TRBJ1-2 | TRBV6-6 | CASKGTLEYGYTF
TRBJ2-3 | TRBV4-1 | CASSQGTSRFTDTQYF
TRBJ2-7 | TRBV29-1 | CSVGGEGYEQYF
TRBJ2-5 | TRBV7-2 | CASSLAPAEETQYF
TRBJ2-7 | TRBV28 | CASSFSGTYEQYF
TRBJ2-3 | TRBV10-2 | CASSESWEQTQYF
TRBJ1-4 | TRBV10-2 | CASSLVAGTANEKLFF
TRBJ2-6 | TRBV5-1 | CASSLVTGSGANVLTF
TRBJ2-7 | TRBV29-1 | CSVLGQGTYEQYF
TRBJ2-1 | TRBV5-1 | CASSLGASDHNEQFF
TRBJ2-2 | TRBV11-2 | CASSLVGGNTGELFF
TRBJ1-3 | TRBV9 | CASSFTGTGGEGNTIYF
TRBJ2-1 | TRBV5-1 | CASSLEASGSSYNEQFF
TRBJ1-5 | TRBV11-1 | CASSFGAHQPQHF
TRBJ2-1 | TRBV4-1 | CASSQEGSSPYNEQFF
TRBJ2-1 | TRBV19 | CASSWSHEQFF